This T cell receptor beta chain stems from a study of T-cell reconstitution after alpha-beta-depleted transplantation in children. As it was prepared, the TCRbeta library received unique molecular identifiers. One entry per CDR3 protein, called by TCRdb with MiXCR from the PCR reads. This sample carries 230,000 or so distinct CDR3 sequences, about 8.8% of them seen once, and the ten largest clones take roughly 5.1%. Germline values: CDR1 SQVTM, CDR2 ANQGSEA. The CDR3 is made up of 13 amino acids. Trimming removed 6 bases from V and 3 bases from J; junction bases left unmatched: 5. This clonotype has a count of ten or more.

This sequence joins TRBV29-1 and TRBJ2-3, with 8 bases fitting TRBD1. This TCR derives from a human donor who donated a stem cell graft to a child with SCID. The sequencing used PBMCs from the stem cell graft donor, collected from the stem cell graft. Written as DNA, the CDR3 is TGCAGCGTGGGGACAGGAACAACAGATACGCAGTATTTT. This translates into CSVGTGTTDTQYF.